This T cell receptor (beta chain) derives from a study of cytomegalovirus exposure and HLA in healthy donors. The primer mix had 60 Vbeta and 13 Jbeta primers. The protocol was immunoSEQ multiplex PCR, while the TCRdb copy is restricted to in-frame clones and leaves out a portion. The data hold 120,000 or so clones, with around three quarters observed a single time. This sequence originates from a woman under 40 in good health and CMV-seronegative. Sequencing input: PBMCs.

CDR3 nucleotide sequence: TGTGCCAGCAGCTCCAGGGGGGCAGAAGCTTTCTTT. It translates to CASSSRGAEAFF. The chain carries TRBV7-2 and TRBJ1-1; 7 positions agree with TRBD1. J gave up 8 bases and V 4 bases, and 4 bases lay outside the gene matches. This CDR3 is built from 12 residues. The V gene's germline CDR1 is SGHTA and CDR2 FQGNSA.